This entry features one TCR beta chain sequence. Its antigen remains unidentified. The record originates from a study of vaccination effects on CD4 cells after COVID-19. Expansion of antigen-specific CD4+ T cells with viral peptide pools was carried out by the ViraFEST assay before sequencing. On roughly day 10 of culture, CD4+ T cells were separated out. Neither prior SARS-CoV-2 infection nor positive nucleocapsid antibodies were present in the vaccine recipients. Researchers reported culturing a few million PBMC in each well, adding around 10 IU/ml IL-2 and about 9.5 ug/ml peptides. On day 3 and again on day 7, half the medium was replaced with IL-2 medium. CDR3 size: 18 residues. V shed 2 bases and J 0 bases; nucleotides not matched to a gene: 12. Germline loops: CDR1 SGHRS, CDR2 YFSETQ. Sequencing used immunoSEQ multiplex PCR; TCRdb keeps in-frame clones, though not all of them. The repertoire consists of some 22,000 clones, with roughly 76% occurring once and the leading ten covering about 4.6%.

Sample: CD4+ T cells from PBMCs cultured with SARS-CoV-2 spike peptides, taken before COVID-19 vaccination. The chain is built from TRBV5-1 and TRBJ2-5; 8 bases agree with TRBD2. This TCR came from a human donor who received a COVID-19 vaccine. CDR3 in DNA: TGCGCCAGCAGCTTCAACAGTAATAGCGGGGCGTACCAAGAGACCCAGTACTTC. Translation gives CASSFNSNSGAYQETQYF.